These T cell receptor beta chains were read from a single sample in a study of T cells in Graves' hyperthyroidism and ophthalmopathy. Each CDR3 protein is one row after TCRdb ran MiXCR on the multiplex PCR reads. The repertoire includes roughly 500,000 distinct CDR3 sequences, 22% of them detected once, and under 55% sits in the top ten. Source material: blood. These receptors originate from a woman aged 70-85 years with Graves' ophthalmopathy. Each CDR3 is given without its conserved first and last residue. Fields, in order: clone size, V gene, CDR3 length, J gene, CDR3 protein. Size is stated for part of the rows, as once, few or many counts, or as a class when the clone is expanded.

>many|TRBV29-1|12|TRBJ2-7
SVLAAGGPYEQY
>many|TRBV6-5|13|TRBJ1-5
ASSYRAGVVQPQH
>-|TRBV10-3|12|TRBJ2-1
AIKDSETYNEQF
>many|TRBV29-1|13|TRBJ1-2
SVDEDRVVDYGYT
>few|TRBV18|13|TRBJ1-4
ASSPKQARGEKLF
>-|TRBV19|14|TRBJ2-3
ASSNRPNPSTGTQY
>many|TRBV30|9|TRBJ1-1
AWREKTEAF
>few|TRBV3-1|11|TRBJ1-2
ASSQATRRGYT
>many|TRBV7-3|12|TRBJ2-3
ASSQGGRADTQY
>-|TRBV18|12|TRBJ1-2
ASSLKTGSGGYT
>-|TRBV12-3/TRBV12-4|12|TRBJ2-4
ASSLALEGDIQY
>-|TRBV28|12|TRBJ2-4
ASRSGGGRNIQY
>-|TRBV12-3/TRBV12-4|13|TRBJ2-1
ASSLGRGSMNEQF
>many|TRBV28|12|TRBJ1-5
ASSHSGPPQPQH
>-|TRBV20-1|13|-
SARLGSLANQPQY
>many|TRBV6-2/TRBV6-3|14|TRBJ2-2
ASSNIGQGNTGELF
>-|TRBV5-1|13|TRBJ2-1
ASRQDGYSYNEQF
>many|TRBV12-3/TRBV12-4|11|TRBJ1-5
ASSYDRYQPQH
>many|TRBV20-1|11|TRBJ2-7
SVRRTASYEQY
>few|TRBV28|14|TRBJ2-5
ASSFPGQGYRETQY
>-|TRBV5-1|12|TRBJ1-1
ASSLNLWNTEAF
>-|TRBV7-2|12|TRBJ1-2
ASSLELLVGGYT